One TCR beta chain is described in this entry. Participants were aged roughly 18 to 90 years, lived in 25 or so US areas, and enrolled virtually. These data are taken from a study of blood T cell repertoires in COVID-19. For the study at large: Italy, Spain and the United States were the sources of the convalescent and acute COVID-19 samples. T cells, B-cell-depleted T cells, or PBMCs provided the cDNA or gDNA that served as material.

The CDR3 runs 16 residues. V was pared by 4 bases and J by 4 bases, with 8 bases of the junction left unmatched. Germline lookup yields CDR1 SGHDT and CDR2 YYEEEE. In the authors' workflow: Amplified reference gene primers provided the basis for estimating nucleated cell counts. The table came from immunoSEQ multiplex PCR; TCRdb's copy has only in-frame clones and leaves some out. V, J and clone size derive from that table, while D and trimming were established from the DNA sequence. The repertoire includes a few hundred thousand clones, approximately 87% of them detected once, and roughly a tenth sits in the top ten.

The sample taken for sequencing was PBMCs or T cells enriched from blood (not recorded which). The TCR originated in a woman aged 45-65 years who had recovered from COVID-19. The rearrangement links TRBV5-6 to TRBJ1-6; 7 bases match TRBD1. This CDR3 is CASSRRGGPYNSPLHF. CDR3 DNA sequence: TGTGCCAGCAGCCGAAGAGGGGGCCCGTATAATTCACCCCTCCACTTT.